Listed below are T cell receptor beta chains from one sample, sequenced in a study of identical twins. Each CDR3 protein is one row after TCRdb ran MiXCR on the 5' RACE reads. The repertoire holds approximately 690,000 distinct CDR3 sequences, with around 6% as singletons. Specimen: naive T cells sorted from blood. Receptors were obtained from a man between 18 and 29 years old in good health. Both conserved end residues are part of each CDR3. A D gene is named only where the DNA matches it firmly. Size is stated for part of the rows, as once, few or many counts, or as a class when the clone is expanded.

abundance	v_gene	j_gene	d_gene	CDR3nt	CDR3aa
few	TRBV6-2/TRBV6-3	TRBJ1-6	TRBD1	TGTGCCAGCAGTCCAAGGAGGATTCAACAGGGGCGGTCACCCCTCCACTTT	CASSPRRIQQGRSPLHF
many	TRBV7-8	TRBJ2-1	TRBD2	TGTGCCAGCAGCTTAGTCTCTGTTCGAGCGACTAGCGGGAGGGATGATGAGCAGTTCTTC	CASSLVSVRATSGRDDEQFF
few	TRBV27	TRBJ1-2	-	TGTGCCAGCAGTGCGCTACAGGGTTCCTATGGCTACACCTTC	CASSALQGSYGYTF
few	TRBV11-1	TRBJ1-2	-	TGTGCCAGCAGCTCTACCGGGACCCCAGGCCATACCAGGAACTATGGCTACACCTTC	CASSSTGTPGHTRNYGYTF
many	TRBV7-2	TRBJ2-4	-	TGTGCCAGCAGCTACGGTCTTTCGGCCATTCAGTACTTC	CASSYGLSAIQYF
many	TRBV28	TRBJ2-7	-	TGTGCCAGTACCGGAACACCCGCCTACGAGCAGTACTTC	CASTGTPAYEQYF
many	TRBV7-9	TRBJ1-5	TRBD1	TGTGCCAGCAGCTTACAGGGGGTCAATCAGCCCCAGCATTTT	CASSLQGVNQPQHF
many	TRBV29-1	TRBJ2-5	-	TGCAGCGTTGAGGGTGTGGCAGAAGAGACCCAGTACTTC	CSVEGVAEETQYF
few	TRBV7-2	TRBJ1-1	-	TGTGCCAGCAGCTCACAGGGAGAGCCTGAAGCTTTCTTT	CASSSQGEPEAFF
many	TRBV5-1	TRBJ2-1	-	TGCGCCAGCAGCGCTGGACGGAGCTCCTACAATGAGCAGTTCTTC	CASSAGRSSYNEQFF
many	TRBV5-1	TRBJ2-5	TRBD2	TGCGCCAGCAGCTTCATGAGCGGGAGGAGCCAAGAGACCCAGTACTTC	CASSFMSGRSQETQYF
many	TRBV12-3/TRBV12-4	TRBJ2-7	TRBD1	TGTGCCAGCAGCCGACAGGGCTACGAGCAGTACTTC	CASSRQGYEQYF
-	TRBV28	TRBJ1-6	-	TGTGCCAGCAGTTTGGTGGGGAAGGGGCTCATCTATTCACCCCTCCACTTT	CASSLVGKGLIYSPLHF
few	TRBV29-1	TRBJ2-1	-	TGCAGCGCCCGTCCGGAGTACAATGAGCAGTTCTTC	CSARPEYNEQFF
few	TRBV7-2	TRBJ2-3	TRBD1	TGTGCCAGCAGCTCCCTCCGGGACAGGGGGCTGCATACGCAGTATTTT	CASSSLRDRGLHTQYF
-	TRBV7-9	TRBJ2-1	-	TGTGCCAGCAGCTTAAACAGGGCCGATGAGCAGTTCTTC	CASSLNRADEQFF
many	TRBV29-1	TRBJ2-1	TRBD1	TGCAGCGTTGGAGGGACAGGGTTAAATGAGCAGTTCTTC	CSVGGTGLNEQFF
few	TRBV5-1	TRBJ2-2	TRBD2	TGCGCCAGCAGCTTTGGCGGGAGGAAGGCCGGGGAGCTGTTTTTT	CASSFGGRKAGELFF
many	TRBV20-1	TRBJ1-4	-	TGCAGTGCTTTATTCGGAGAAAAACTGTTTTTT	CSALFGEKLFF
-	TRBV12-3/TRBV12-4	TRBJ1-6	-	TGTGCCAGCAGGGTGCGGGGGGCTTATAATTCACCCCTCCACTTT	CASRVRGAYNSPLHF
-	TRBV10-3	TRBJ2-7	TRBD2	TGTGCCATCAGTGAGTCGTTGGCGGGGGGATACGAGCAGTACTTC	CAISESLAGGYEQYF
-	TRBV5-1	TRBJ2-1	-	TGCGCCAGCAGCTTGGCCAATCGGGCAGACAATGAGCAGTTCTTC	CASSLANRADNEQFF
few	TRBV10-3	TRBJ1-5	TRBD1	TGTGCCACCGGGGGACAGTATAGCAATCAGCCCCAGCATTTT	CATGGQYSNQPQHF
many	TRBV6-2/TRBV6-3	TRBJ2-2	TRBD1	TGTGCCAGCAGCCTAGACAGGGGGCGCCCAAGCGGCGGGGAGCTGTTTTTT	CASSLDRGRPSGGELFF
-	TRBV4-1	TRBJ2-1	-	TGCGCCAGCAGCCAAGGATCGGCACGAAACCCACCCAATGAGCAGTTCTTC	CASSQGSARNPPNEQFF
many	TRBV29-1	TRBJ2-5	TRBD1	TGCAGCGCACAGGGGAACCAAGAGACCCAGTACTTC	CSAQGNQETQYF
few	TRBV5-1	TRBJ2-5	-	TGCGCCAGCAGCTTGGCCTCTTCCTTCGCGGACCAAGAGACCCAGTACTTC	CASSLASSFADQETQYF
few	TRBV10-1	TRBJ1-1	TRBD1	TGCGCCAGCCAGCCAGACAGGGGCACTGAAGCTTTCTTT	CASQPDRGTEAFF
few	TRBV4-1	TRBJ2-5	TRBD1	TGCGCCAGCAGCCGCCGGACAGGGTTGGGTCGGGAGACCCAGTACTTC	CASSRRTGLGRETQYF
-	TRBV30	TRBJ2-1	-	TGTGCCTGGAGTGTACAGTCTCTACAGTTCTTC	CAWSVQSLQFF
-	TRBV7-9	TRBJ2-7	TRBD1	TGTGCCAGCAGCTTAGTAGGGGGCGATCCCTCCTACGAGCAGTACTTC	CASSLVGGDPSYEQYF
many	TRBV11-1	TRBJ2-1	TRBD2	TGTGCCAGCAGCGTTAAGACCCCAAGCGGGAGGGCCAGCTACAATGAGCAGTTCTTC	CASSVKTPSGRASYNEQFF
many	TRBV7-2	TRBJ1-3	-	TGTGCCAGCAGCTTAGATTCCGGCTCTGGAAACACCATATATTTT	CASSLDSGSGNTIYF
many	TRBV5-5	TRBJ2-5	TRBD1	TGTGCCAGCAGACACGACAGGGTGGTAGAGACCCAGTACTTC	CASRHDRVVETQYF
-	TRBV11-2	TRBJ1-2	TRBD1	TGTGCCAGCGGGACAGGGGCGGACTATGGCTACACCTTC	CASGTGADYGYTF
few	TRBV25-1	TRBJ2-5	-	TGTGCCAGCTCCCGGACTTCTCAAGAGACCCAGTACTTC	CASSRTSQETQYF
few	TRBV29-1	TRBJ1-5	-	TGCAGCGCCCTCGAAGGCGGTAGCAATCAGCCCCAGCATTTT	CSALEGGSNQPQHF
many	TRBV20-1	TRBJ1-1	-	TGCAGTGCTAGGCTGGGGGTGGACACTGAAGCTTTCTTT	CSARLGVDTEAFF
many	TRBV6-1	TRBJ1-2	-	TGTGCCAGCAAAGACAGCTTCTATGGCTACACCTTC	CASKDSFYGYTF
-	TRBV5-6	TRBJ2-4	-	TGTGCCAGCAGCTTGGGAAGTGCGGTCGTTCAGTACTTC	CASSLGSAVVQYF
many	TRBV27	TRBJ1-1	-	TGTGCCAGCAGCCTTACCTCTTTGAGCACTGAAGCTTTCTTT	CASSLTSLSTEAFF
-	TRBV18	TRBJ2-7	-	TGTGCCAGCTCACTTCGACAGGGAGGGGCCTCGGACGAGCAGTACTTC	CASSLRQGGASDEQYF
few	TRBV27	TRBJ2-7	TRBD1	TGTGCCAGTTACAGTTTCCCACCTCCGGGACAGGTGTACTTC	CASYSFPPPGQVYF
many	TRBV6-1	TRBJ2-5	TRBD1	TGTGCCAGCAGCAAACCGGGACAGTCCCAAGAGACCCAGTACTTC	CASSKPGQSQETQYF
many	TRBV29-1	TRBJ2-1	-	TGCAGCGCCGACTCGAGGAGCTCCTACAATGAGCAGTTCTTC	CSADSRSSYNEQFF